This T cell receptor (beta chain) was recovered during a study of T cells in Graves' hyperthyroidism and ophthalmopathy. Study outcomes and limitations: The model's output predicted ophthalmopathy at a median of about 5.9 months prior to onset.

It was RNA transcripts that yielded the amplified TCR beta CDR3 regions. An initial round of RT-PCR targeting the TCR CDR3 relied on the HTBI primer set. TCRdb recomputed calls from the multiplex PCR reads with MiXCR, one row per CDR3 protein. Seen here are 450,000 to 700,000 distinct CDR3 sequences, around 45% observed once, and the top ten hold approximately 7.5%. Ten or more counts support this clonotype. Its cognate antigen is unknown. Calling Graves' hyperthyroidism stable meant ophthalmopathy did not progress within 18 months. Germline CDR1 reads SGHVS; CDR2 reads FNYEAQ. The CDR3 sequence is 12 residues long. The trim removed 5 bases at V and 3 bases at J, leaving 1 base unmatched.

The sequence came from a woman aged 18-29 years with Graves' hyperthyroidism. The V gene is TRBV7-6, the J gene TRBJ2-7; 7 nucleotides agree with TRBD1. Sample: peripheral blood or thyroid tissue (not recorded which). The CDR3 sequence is CASSRGRYEQYF. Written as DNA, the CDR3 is TGTGCCAGCAGCAGGGGGCGCTACGAGCAGTACTTC.